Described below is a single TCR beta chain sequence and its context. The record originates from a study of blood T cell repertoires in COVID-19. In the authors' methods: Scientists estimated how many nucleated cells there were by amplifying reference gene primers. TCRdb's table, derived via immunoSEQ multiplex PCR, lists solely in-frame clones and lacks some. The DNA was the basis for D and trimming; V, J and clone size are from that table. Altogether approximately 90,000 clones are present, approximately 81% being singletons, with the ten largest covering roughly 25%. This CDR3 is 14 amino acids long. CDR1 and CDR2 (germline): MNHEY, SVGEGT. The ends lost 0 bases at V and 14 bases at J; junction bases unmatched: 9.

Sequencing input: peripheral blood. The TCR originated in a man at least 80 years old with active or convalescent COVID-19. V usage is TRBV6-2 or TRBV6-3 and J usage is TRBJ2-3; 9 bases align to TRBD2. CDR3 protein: CASSYSGLAGFRYF. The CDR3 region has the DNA TGTGCCAGCAGTTACTCGGGCCTAGCGGGGTTTCGGTATTTT.